The next 21 T cell receptor beta chains were all read from a single sample in a study of blood T cell repertoires in COVID-19. The assay was immunoSEQ multiplex PCR, and TCRdb's table has in-frame clones only and misses some. The table records 290,000 or so clones, 75% to 95% of them present only once. The sample taken for sequencing was PBMCs or T cells enriched from blood (not recorded which). Receptors were obtained from a woman aged 25 to 39 who had recovered from COVID-19.

The CDR3 bases are TGTGCCAGCAGACCACGACAGGGGAGGATCGGTAATGAAAAACTGTTTTTT. It encodes CASRPRQGRIGNEKLFF. This chain connects TRBV28 to TRBJ1-4; 8 bases line up with TRBD1. V lost 6 bases, J lost 4 bases, and 13 bases stayed unmatched. This CDR3 comprises 17 residues. Germline V lookup: CDR1 MDHEN, CDR2 SYDVKM. The variable domain in full, completed from reference TRBV28 and TRBJ1-4, reads DVKVTQSSRYLVKRTGEKVFLECVQDMDHENMFWYRQDPGLGLRLIYFSYDVKMKEKGDIPEGYSVSREKKERFSLILESASTNQTSMYLCASRPRQGRIGNEKLFFGSGTQLSVL.

The chain joins TRBV6-5 to TRBJ1-3; 7 bases are shared with TRBD1. With V trimmed by 2 bases and J by 3 bases, 4 bases remained unmatched. CDR1 MNHEY and CDR2 SVGAGI come from the germline V gene. The CDR3 is made up of 15 amino acids. The CDR3 coding sequence is TGTGCCAGCAGTTACCCCGGGACAGATGGAAACACCATATATTTT. Translated, it gives CASSYPGTDGNTIYF.

V is TRBV27 and J is TRBJ1-5, with D tentatively TRBD1 (6 bases). The CDR3 is made up of 16 amino acids. The V end was cut by 6 bases, the J end by 2 bases, with 17 bases between. CDR1 MNHEY and CDR2 SMNVEV come from the germline V gene (reference sequence). The CDR3 reads CASRRTQGAGNQPQHF. The DNA of the CDR3 is TGTGCCAGCAGACGGACACAGGGAGCGGGCAATCAGCCCCAGCATTTT.

V and J are TRBV3-1 (or the pseudogene TRBV3-2) and TRBJ2-1, with 11 bases aligning to TRBD2. Germline V lookup: CDR1 LGHDT, CDR2 YNNKEL (reference sequence). The CDR3 runs 15 residues. The J segment lost 4 bases and the V segment lost 6 bases, leaving 5 bases of the junction unmatched. The CDR3 DNA follows: TGTGCCAGCAGGGGGACTAGCGGAAGATACAATGAGCAGTTCTTC. It encodes CASRGTSGRYNEQFF.

Only one count was recorded for this clone. The chain carries TRBV7-9 and TRBJ1-5; 10 nucleotides agree with TRBD1. The CDR3 is 18 amino acids. Trimming took 1 base from V and 2 from J; bases not matched to a gene: 8. Germline V gene sequence: CDR1 SEHNR, CDR2 FQNEAQ (reference sequence). For the CDR3, the DNA is TGTGCCAGCAGCTTAGAAAGCCGGGACAGGGGCGGCAATCAGCCCCAGCATTTT. It translates to CASSLESRDRGGNQPQHF.

In nucleotides, the CDR3 is TGTGCCAGTAGTATGGGCCTGACCCCCGGGGTTAATCAGCCCCAGCATTTT. Its translation: CASSMGLTPGVNQPQHF. The rearrangement uses TRBV19 and TRBJ1-5, with D hard to call. The CDR3 covers 17 residues. The ends were cut back, 3 bases at V and 4 bases at J, with 19 bases in the middle. Germline V gene lookup returns CDR1 LNHDA and CDR2 SQIVND (reference sequence).

V gene TRBV27 combines with J gene TRBJ2-5, with 8 bases that match TRBD1. The trim removed 6 bases at V and 2 bases at J, leaving 8 bases unmatched. CDR3 size: 15 residues. The germline CDR1 and CDR2 sequences are MNHEY and SMNVEV (reference sequence). The CDR3: CASSDTDREQETQYF. The CDR3, as DNA: TGTGCCAGCAGCGACACGGACAGGGAACAAGAGACCCAGTACTTC.

This chain joins TRBV5-1 and TRBJ1-1, with TRBD1 matching over 7 bases. CDR3 length: 16 residues. The V segment lost 0 bases and the J segment 3 bases; nucleotides outside the gene matches: 8. Germline loops: CDR1 SGHRS, CDR2 YFSETQ. For the CDR3, the DNA is TGCGCCAGCAGCTTGGAACTGAGGGGGCCGGACACTGAAGCTTTCTTT. Its protein product is CASSLELRGPDTEAFF. Variable domain in full (rest from reference TRBV5-1 and TRBJ1-1): KAGVTQTPRYLIKTRGQQVTLSCSPISGHRSVSWYQQTPGQGLQFLFEYFSETQRNKGNFPGRFSGRQFSNSRSEMNVSTLELGDSALYLCASSLELRGPDTEAFFGQGTRLTVV.

The CDR3 is CASTSVWRAFF. The CDR3 DNA reads as TGTGCCAGCACCTCCGTTTGGAGGGCTTTCTTT. V usage is TRBV27 and J usage is TRBJ1-1; no definite D call. Trimming left V 7 bases short and J 11 bases short, with 14 bases between. Germline V lookup: CDR1 MNHEY, CDR2 SMNVEV (reference sequence). The CDR3 is 11 amino acids.

The rearrangement joins TRBV18 to TRBJ2-6; D is perhaps TRBD2 (5 bases). The CDR3 sequence is 15 residues long. Germline V gives CDR1 KGHSH, CDR2 LQKENI. V gave up 3 bases and J gave up 2 bases, with 8 bases separating them. In DNA, the CDR3 is TGTGCCAGCTCACCCGTGGGAGCTGGGGCCAACGTCCTGACTTTC. Translating gives CASSPVGAGANVLTF.

This clone was recorded a few times. The rearrangement uses TRBV12-3 or TRBV12-4 and TRBJ1-5; 7 nucleotides match TRBD1. V dropped 5 bases and J dropped 3; count of bases not matched to a gene: 1. This CDR3 contains 13 residues. The CDR3 DNA reads as TGTGCCAGCAGTGGACAGGTCAATCAGCCCCAGCATTTT. Protein product: CASSGQVNQPQHF.

The chain recombines TRBV18 with TRBJ2-7, with 7 bases aligning to TRBD1. Germline CDR1 and CDR2: KGHSH and LQKENI. The junction had 2 bases not matched to a gene; V was cut back by 1 base and J by 2 bases. The CDR3 length is 14 residues. CDR3 amino acids: CASSPRQGTYEQYF. The CDR3 DNA follows: TGTGCCAGCTCACCACGACAGGGTACCTACGAGCAGTACTTC. The full variable domain, in which reference TRBV18 and TRBJ2-7 provide the parts outside the CDR3, is NAGVMQNPRHLVRRRGQEARLRCSPMKGHSHVYWYRQLPEEGLKFMVYLQKENIIDESGMPKERFSAEFPKEGPSILRIQQVVRGDSAAYFCASSPRQGTYEQYFGPGTRLTVT.

The CDR3: CAWSVSMTGVNAFF. The CDR3 bases are TGTGCCTGGAGTGTATCCATGACAGGCGTGAATGCTTTCTTT. The rearrangement links TRBV30 to TRBJ1-1; tentatively, D is TRBD1 (6 bases). With 0 bases removed from V and 11 bases from J, the gap between germline ends came to 19 bases. Germline CDR1 GTSNPN, CDR2 SVGIG (reference sequence). The CDR3 sequence is 14 residues long.

The V gene is TRBV5-1, the J gene TRBJ2-7; 8 bases align to TRBD1. The CDR3 contains 14 residues. CDR1 is SGHRS and CDR2 is YFSETQ in the germline V gene. V dropped 0 bases and J dropped 6; count of bases not matched to a gene: 5. This CDR3 is CASSLGQGLSEQYF. In nucleotides, the CDR3 is TGCGCCAGCAGCTTGGGACAGGGGCTTTCCGAGCAGTACTTC.

CDR3 amino acids: CASSPRPPSGANTDTQYF. The CDR3 DNA follows: TGTGCCAGCAGCCCCCGCCCACCTAGCGGGGCAAACACAGATACGCAGTATTTT. The chain recombines TRBV27 with TRBJ2-3; 9 bases map to TRBD2. Germline CDR1 and CDR2: MNHEY and SMNVEV (reference sequence). The CDR3 runs 18 residues. V lost 6 bases and J lost 2; bases outside the gene matches: 15.

The CDR3 protein is CASSVATGRTEAFF. CDR3 coding DNA: TGTGCCAGCAGCGTAGCAACAGGGAGAACTGAAGCTTTCTTT. The V and J genes are TRBV9 and TRBJ1-1; D perhaps matches TRBD1 (6 bases). Germline V CDR1 and CDR2: SGDLS, YYNGEE. The CDR3 consists of 14 residues. Between the trimmed V and J ends, which lost 0 bases and 5 bases, there was a span of 11 bases.

This sequence joins TRBV7-2 and TRBJ2-5, with D maybe TRBD2 (5 bases). Trimming took 4 bases from V and 5 from J, leaving 8 bases between them. Germline CDR1 SGHTA, CDR2 FQGNSA. The CDR3 length is 12 residues. The chain's CDR3 is CASSYSVETQYF. The CDR3 nucleotides read TGTGCCAGCAGCTATAGCGTTGAGACCCAGTACTTC.

The rearrangement links TRBV19 to TRBJ1-3; D perhaps matches TRBD1 (6 bases). There are 18 residues in the CDR3. CDR1 LNHDA and CDR2 SQIVND come from the germline V gene (reference sequence). The ends were cut back, 5 bases at V and 0 bases at J, with 20 bases in the middle. The CDR3 spells CASSLLPGTPSSGNTIYF. The CDR3, as DNA: TGTGCCAGTAGTTTACTCCCTGGGACACCATCCTCTGGAAACACCATATATTTT.

This chain connects TRBV21-1 to TRBJ2-1; no DNA check was done on the table's D call, TRBD2. TRBV21-1 has pseudogene status. This CDR3 has 13 amino acids. The CDR3 DNA sequence: TGTGCCAGCAGCAAAGATCCCCGGAATGAGCAGTTCTTC. Its translation is CASSKDPRNEQFF.

The rearrangement joins TRBV29-1 to TRBJ2-7; the match to TRBD2 covers 7 bases. Trimming cost V 1 base and J 2 bases; bases outside gene matches: 2. Germline V CDR1 and CDR2: SQVTM, ANQGSEA. This CDR3 is built from 13 residues. CDR3 sequence (DNA): TGCAGCGTTGAAGGTGGGAGGGCCTACGAGCAGTACTTC. The encoded protein is CSVEGGRAYEQYF.

The chain couples TRBV10-3 to TRBJ2-7, with 10 bases aligning to TRBD1. This CDR3 spans 14 amino acids. V lost 7 bases, J lost 2 bases, and 5 bases stayed unmatched. The germline V gene has CDR1 ENHRY and CDR2 SYGVKD. The CDR3 protein is CAINLDRGPYEQYF. In DNA form, the CDR3 reads TGTGCCATCAACCTCGACAGGGGGCCCTACGAGCAGTACTTC.